This entry is about one T cell receptor beta chain. Original analysis: Amplification with reference gene primers provided the estimates of nucleated cell counts. This table comes from immunoSEQ multiplex PCR, and its TCRdb copy is limited to in-frame clones, with some not included. The V and J calls and clone size are taken from that table; D and trimming were inferred from the DNA. The sample records 250,000 to 350,000 clones, approximately 90% being singletons. The sample belongs to a study of blood T cell repertoires in COVID-19. The wider study: Whether acute or convalescent, the COVID-19 samples came from the United States, Italy and Spain. T cells, B-cell-depleted T cells, or PBMCs provided the cDNA or gDNA that served as material.

Material for sequencing was peripheral blood. This clonotype was sampled from a woman aged 60-70 years with acute or convalescent COVID-19.

The CDR3 DNA follows: TGTGCCAGCAGCGTAGGACAGCCACCCTACGAGCAGTACTTC. Translation: CASSVGQPPYEQYF. The chain recombines TRBV9 with TRBJ2-7; tentative D call: TRBD1 (5 bases). V lost 0 bases, J lost 2 bases, and 9 bases lay in between. The germline CDR1 and CDR2 sequences are SGDLS and YYNGEE. The CDR3 contains 14 residues.